At least ten counts were recorded for the clone carrying this T cell receptor beta chain. The antigen remains undetermined. V was clipped by 10 bases and J by 9 bases; unmatched bases: 8. The CDR3 runs 13 residues. In germline, CDR1 is MNHEY, CDR2 SVGEGT. 5'RACE template switching generated TCR cDNA, adding a universal primer site and UMIs. TCRdb passed the 5' RACE reads through MiXCR, listing each CDR3 protein once. The sample has 170,000 or so distinct CDR3 sequences, roughly 6.2% seen once. These data come from a study of T cells after yellow fever vaccination. Study findings and constraints: Abundant contaminating clonotypes from the bulk population could appear in FACS-sorted repertoires. Of the clonotypes, a small share occurred in both CD4 and CD8 compartments. Primary-vaccination clones mostly resurfaced post-booster (about 95% CD4, approximately 87% CD8).

This specimen consisted of CD4+ T cells sorted from PBMCs, obtained on the day of the first yellow fever vaccination. This receptor was obtained from a man between 18 and 29 years old who received the YFV17D yellow fever vaccine. This chain links TRBV6-2 or TRBV6-3 with TRBJ2-1; 11 bases are shared with TRBD2. Here the CDR3 DNA reads TGTGCCACCCTTACTAGCGGGGGAGTTGAGCAGTTCTTC. Translated: CATLTSGGVEQFF.